This T cell receptor (beta chain) was captured in a study of blood T cell repertoires in COVID-19. Study overall: The origin of the acute and convalescent COVID-19 samples was the United States, Italy and Spain. T cells, B-cell-depleted T cells, or PBMCs provided the cDNA or gDNA that served as material.

Original processing methods: It was from reference gene primer amplification that nucleated cell counts were estimated. Measured with immunoSEQ multiplex PCR; TCRdb has only the in-frame clones, and not every one. That table supplies the V and J calls and clone size; D and trimming were determined from the DNA. The sample has 200,000 to 300,000 clones, approximately 88% seen once. A single count supports this clone. Trimming took 5 bases from V and 3 from J; bases not matched to a gene: 10. This CDR3 comprises 16 residues. CDR1 SEHNR and CDR2 FQNEAQ come from the germline V gene (reference sequence). This sequence originates from a human donor in a cohort sampled during active COVID-19. Sequencing was carried out using peripheral blood. The V call is TRBV7-9, the J call TRBJ2-7; TRBD2 matches 10 bases. CDR3 sequence: CASSPTSGSQFYEQYF. CDR3 coding DNA: TGTGCCAGCAGCCCGACTAGCGGGTCCCAATTCTACGAGCAGTACTTC.